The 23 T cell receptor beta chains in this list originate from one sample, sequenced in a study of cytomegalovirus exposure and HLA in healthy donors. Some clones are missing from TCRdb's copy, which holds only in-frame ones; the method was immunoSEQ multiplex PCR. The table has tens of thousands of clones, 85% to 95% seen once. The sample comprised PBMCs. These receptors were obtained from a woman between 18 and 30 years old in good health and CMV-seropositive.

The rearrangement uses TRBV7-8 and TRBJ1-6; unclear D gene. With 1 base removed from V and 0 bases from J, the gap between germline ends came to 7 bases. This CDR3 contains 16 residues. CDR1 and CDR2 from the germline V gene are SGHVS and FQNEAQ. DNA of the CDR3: TGTGCCAGCAGCTTAGTGGAGGTCTCCTATAATTCACCCCTCCACTTT. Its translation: CASSLVEVSYNSPLHF.

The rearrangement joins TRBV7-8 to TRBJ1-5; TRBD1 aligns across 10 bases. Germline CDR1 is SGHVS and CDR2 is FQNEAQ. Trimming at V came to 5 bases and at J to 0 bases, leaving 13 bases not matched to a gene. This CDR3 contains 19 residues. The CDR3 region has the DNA TGTGCCAGCAGCCTGACCGTATCAGACAGGGGGCTTAGCAATCAGCCCCAGCATTTT. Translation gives CASSLTVSDRGLSNQPQHF.

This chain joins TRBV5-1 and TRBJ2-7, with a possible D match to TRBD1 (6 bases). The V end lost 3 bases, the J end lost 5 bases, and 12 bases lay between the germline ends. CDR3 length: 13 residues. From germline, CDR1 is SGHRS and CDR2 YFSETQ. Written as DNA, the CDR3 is TGCGCCAGCAGCTCACAGGGTCTGGACGAGCAGTACTTC. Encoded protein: CASSSQGLDEQYF.

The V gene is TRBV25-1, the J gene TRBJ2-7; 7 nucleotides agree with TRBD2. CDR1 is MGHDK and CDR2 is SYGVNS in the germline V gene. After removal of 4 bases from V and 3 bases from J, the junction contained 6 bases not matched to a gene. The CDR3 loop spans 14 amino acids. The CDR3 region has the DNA TGTGCCAGCAGTGCCCGGGACTATAACTACGAGCAGTACTTC. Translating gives CASSARDYNYEQYF.

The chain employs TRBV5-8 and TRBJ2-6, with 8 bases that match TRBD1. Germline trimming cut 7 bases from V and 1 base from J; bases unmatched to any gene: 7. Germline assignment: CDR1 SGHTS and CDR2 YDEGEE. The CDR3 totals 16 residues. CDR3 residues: CASGDRGSSGANVLTF. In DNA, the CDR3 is TGTGCCAGCGGTGACAGGGGATCATCTGGGGCCAACGTCCTGACTTTC.

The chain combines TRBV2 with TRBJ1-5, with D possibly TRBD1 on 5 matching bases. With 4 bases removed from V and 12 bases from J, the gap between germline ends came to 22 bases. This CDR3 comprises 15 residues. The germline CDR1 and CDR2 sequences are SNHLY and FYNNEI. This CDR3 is CASSAGGTQVGSQHF. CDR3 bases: TGTGCCAGCAGTGCTGGGGGGACCCAAGTGGGGAGCCAGCATTTT.

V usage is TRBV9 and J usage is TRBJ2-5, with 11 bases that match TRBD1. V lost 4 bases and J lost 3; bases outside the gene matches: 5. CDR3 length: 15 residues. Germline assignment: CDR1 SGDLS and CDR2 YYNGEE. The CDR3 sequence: CASSIGTGGEETQYF. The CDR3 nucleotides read TGTGCCAGCAGCATCGGGACAGGGGGTGAAGAGACCCAGTACTTC.

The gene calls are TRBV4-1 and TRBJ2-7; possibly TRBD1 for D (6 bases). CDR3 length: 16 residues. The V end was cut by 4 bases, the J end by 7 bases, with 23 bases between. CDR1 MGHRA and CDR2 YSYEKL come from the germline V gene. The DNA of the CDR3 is TGCGCCAGCAGCCCGTTTCAGGCGACAGGCGGATATGAGCAGTACTTC. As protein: CASSPFQATGGYEQYF.

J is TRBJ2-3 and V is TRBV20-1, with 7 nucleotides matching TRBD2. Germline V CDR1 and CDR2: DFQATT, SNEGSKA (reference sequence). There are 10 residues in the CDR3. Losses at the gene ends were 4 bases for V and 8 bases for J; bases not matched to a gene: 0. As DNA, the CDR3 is TGCAGTGCTACGGGGGGTACGCAGTATTTT. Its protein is CSATGGTQYF.

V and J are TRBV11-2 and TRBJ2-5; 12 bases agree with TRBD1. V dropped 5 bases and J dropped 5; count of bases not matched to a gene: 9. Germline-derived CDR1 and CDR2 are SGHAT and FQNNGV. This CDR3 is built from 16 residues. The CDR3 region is CASSPRGTGGGETQYF. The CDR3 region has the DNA TGTGCCAGCAGCCCTCGAGGGACAGGGGGCGGGGAGACCCAGTACTTC. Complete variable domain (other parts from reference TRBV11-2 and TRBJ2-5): EAGVAQSPRYKIIEKRQSVAFWCNPISGHATLYWYQQILGQGPKLLIQFQNNGVVDDSQLPKDRFSAERLKGVDSTLKIQPAKLEDSAVYLCASSPRGTGGGETQYFGPGTRLLVL.

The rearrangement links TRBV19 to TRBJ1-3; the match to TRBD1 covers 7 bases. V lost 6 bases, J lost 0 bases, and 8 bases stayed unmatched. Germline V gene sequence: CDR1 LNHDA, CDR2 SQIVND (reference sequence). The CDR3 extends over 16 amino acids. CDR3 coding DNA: TGTGCCAGTAGCCTGGACAGGCCTTACTCTGGAAACACCATATATTTT. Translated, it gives CASSLDRPYSGNTIYF.

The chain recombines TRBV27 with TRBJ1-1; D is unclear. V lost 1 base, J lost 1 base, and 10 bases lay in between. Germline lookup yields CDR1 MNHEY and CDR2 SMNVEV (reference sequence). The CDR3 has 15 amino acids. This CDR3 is CASSLYSGKNTEAFF. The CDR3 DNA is TGTGCCAGCAGTTTATATTCCGGGAAGAACACTGAAGCTTTCTTT.

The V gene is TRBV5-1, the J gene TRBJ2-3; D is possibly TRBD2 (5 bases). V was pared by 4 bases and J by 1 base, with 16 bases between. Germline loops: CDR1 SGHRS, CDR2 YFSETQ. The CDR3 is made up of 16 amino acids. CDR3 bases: TGCGCCAGCAGCCCATTGTCAGCGGCCGGCACAGATACGCAGTATTTT. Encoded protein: CASSPLSAAGTDTQYF.

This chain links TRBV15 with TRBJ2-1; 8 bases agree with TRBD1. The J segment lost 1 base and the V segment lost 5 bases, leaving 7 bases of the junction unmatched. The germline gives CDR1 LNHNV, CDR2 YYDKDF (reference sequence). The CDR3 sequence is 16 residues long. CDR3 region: CATSDSGGPSYNEQFF. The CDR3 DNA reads TGTGCCACCAGCGATTCAGGGGGCCCGTCCTACAATGAGCAGTTCTTC.

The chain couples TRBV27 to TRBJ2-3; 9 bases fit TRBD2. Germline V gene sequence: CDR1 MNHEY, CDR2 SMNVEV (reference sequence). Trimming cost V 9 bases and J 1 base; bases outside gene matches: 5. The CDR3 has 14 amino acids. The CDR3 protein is CARGRTSGTDTQYF. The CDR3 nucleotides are TGTGCCAGAGGGCGGACTAGCGGCACAGATACGCAGTATTTT.

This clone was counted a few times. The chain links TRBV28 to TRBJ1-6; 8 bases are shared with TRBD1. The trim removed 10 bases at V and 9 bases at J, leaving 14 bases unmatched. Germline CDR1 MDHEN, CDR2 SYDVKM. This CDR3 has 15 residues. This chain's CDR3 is CAINGPSQGASPLHF. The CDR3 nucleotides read TGTGCCATCAATGGGCCGTCCCAGGGGGCTTCACCCCTCCACTTT.

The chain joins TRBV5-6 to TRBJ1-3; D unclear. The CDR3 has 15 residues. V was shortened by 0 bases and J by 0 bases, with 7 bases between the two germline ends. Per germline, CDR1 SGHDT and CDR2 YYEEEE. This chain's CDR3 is CASSLGPNSGNTIYF. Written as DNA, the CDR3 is TGTGCCAGCAGCTTGGGGCCCAACTCTGGAAACACCATATATTTT.

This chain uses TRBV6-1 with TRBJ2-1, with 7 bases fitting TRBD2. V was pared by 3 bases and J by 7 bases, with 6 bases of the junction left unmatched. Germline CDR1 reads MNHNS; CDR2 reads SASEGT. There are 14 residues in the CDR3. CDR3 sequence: CASSEASGRNEQFF. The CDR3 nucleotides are TGTGCCAGCAGTGAGGCTAGCGGACGTAATGAGCAGTTCTTC.

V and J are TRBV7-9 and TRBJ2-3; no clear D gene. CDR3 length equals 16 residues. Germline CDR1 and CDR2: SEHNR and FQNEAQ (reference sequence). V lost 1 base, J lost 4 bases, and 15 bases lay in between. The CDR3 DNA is TGTGCCAGCAGCTTAGGCCCCGTGCGGTCGGCAGATACGCAGTATTTT. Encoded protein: CASSLGPVRSADTQYF.

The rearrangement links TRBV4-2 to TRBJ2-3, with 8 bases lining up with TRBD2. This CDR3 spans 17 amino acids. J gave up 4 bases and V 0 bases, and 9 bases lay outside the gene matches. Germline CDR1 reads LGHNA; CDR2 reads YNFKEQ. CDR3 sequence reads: CASSQEGGGNQPDTQYF. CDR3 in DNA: TGTGCCAGCAGCCAAGAAGGCGGGGGGAACCAACCAGATACGCAGTATTTT.

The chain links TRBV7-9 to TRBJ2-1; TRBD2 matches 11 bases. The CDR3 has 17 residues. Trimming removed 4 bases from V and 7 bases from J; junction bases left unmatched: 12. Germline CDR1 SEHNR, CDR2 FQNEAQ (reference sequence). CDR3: CASSWLAGGRNRNEQFF. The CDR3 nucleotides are TGTGCCAGCAGCTGGCTAGCGGGGGGTCGAAATCGGAATGAGCAGTTCTTC.

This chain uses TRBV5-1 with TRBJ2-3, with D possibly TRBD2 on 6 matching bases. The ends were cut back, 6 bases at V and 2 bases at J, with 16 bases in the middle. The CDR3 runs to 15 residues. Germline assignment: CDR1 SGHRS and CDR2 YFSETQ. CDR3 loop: CASTPWGGDTDTQYF. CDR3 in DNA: TGCGCCAGCACCCCTTGGGGCGGGGACACAGATACGCAGTATTTT.

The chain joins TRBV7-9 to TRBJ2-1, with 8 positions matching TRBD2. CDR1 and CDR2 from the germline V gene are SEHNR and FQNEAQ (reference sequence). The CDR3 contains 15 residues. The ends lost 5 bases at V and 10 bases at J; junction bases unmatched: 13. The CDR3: CASSMYGLAPEEQFF. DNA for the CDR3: TGTGCCAGCAGCATGTACGGACTAGCTCCGGAGGAGCAGTTCTTC.